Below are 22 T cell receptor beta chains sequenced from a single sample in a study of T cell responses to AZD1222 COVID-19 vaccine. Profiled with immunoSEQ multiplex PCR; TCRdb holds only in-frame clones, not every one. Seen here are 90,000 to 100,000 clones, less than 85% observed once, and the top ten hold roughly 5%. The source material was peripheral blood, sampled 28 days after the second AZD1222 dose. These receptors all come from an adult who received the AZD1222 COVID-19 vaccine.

CDR3 region: CASSEHRGRDYEQYF. As DNA, the CDR3 is TGTGCCAGCAGTGAACACAGGGGGCGAGACTACGAGCAGTACTTC. The gene calls are TRBV6-1 and TRBJ2-7; the match to TRBD1 covers 9 bases. The ends lost 2 bases at V and 3 bases at J; junction bases unmatched: 5. Germline V gene lookup returns CDR1 MNHNS and CDR2 SASEGT. The CDR3 contains 15 residues.

CDR3: CASSDGSGKDTQYF. The CDR3, as DNA: TGCGCCAGCAGTGACGGTAGCGGGAAAGATACGCAGTATTTT. This chain uses TRBV10-1 with TRBJ2-3; TRBD2 aligns across 8 bases. The V gene's germline CDR1 is WNHNN and CDR2 SYGVQD (reference sequence). The length of the CDR3 is 14 residues. Trimming took 3 bases from V and 5 from J; bases not matched to a gene: 4.

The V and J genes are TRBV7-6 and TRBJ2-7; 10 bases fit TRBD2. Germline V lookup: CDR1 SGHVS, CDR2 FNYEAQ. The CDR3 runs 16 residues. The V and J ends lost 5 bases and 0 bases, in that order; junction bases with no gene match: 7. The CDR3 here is CASSPQLAGSSYEQYF. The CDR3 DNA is TGTGCCAGCAGCCCGCAACTAGCGGGGAGCTCCTACGAGCAGTACTTC.

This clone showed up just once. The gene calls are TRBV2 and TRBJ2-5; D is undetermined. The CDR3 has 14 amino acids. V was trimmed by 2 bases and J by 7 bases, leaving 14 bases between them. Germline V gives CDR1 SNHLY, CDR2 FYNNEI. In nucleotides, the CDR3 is TGTGCCAGCAGTGAAAGGAGCCAGCCGGGGACCCAGTACTTC. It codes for CASSERSQPGTQYF.

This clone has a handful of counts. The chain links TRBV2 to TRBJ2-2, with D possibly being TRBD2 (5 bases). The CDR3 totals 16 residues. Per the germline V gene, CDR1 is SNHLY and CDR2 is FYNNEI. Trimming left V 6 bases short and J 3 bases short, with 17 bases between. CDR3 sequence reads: CASSPIVARDTGELFF. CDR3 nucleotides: TGTGCCAGCAGCCCCATCGTGGCGCGGGACACCGGGGAGCTGTTTTTT.

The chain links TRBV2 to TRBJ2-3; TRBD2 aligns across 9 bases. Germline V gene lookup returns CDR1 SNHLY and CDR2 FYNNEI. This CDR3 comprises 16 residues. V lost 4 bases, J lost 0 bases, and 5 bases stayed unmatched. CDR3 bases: TGTGCCAGCAGTGGAAGAGCGGGGGGTAGCACAGATACGCAGTATTTT. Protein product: CASSGRAGGSTDTQYF.

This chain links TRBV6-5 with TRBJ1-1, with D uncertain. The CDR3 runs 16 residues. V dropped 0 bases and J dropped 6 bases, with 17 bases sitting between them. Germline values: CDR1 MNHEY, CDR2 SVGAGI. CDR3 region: CASSYSISRITAEAFF. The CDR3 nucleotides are TGTGCCAGCAGTTACTCGATCTCCCGTATCACAGCTGAAGCTTTCTTT.

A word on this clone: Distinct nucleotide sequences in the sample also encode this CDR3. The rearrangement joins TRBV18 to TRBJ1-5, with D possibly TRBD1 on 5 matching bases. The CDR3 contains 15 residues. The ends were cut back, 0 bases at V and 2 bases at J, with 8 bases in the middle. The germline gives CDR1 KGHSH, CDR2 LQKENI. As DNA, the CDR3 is TGTGCCAGCTCACCACCCGGGGGTGGCAATCAGCCCCAGCATTTT. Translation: CASSPPGGGNQPQHF. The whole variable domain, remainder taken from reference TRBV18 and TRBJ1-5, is NAGVMQNPRHLVRRRGQEARLRCSPMKGHSHVYWYRQLPEEGLKFMVYLQKENIIDESGMPKERFSAEFPKEGPSILRIQQVVRGDSAAYFCASSPPGGGNQPQHFGDGTRLSIL.

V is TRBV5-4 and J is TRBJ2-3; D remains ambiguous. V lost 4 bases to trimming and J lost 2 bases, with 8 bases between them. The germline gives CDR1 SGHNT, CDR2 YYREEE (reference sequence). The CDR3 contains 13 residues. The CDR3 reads CASSDRATDTQYF. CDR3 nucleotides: TGTGCCAGCAGCGACCGGGCCACAGATACGCAGTATTTT. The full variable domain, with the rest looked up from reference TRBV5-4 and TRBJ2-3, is ETGVTQSPTHLIKTRGQQVTLRCSSQSGHNTVSWYQQALGQGPQFIFQYYREEENGRGNFPPRFSGLQFPNYSSELNVNALELDDSALYLCASSDRATDTQYFGPGTRLTVL.

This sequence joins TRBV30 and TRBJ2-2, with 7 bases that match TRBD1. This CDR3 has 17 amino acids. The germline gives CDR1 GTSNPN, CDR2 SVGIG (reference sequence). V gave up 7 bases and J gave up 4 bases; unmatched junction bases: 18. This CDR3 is CALVPITTGWITGELFF. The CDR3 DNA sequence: TGTGCCTTGGTCCCGATCACGACAGGGTGGATCACCGGGGAGCTGTTTTTT.

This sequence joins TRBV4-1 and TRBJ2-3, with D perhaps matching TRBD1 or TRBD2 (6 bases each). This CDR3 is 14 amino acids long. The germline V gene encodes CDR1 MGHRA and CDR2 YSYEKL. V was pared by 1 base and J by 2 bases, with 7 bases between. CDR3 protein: CASSQGGATDTQYF. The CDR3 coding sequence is TGCGCCAGCAGCCAAGGGGGGGCCACAGATACGCAGTATTTT.

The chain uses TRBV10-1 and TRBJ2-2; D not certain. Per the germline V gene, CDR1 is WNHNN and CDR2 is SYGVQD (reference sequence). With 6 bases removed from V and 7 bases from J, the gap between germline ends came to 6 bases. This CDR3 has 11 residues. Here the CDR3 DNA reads TGCGCCAGCAGGTCCAACGGGGAGCTGTTTTTT. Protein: CASRSNGELFF.

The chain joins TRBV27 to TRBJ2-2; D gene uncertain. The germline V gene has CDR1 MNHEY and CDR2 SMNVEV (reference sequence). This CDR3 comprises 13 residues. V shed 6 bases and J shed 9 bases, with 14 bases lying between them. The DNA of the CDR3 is TGTGCCAGCAGCAGAAGCGACGGTAGGGAGCTGTTTTTT. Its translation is CASSRSDGRELFF.

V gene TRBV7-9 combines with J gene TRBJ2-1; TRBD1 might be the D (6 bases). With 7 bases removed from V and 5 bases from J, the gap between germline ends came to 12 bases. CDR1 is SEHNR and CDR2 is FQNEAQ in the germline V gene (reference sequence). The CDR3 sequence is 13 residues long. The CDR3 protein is CASIRTENNEQFF. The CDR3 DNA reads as TGTGCCAGCATCAGGACAGAAAACAATGAGCAGTTCTTC.

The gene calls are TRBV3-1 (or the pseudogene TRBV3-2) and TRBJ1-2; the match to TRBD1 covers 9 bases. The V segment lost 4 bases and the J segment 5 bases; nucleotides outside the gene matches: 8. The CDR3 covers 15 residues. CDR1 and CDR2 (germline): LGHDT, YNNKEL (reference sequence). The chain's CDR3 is CASSLRTGAEYGYTF. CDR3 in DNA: TGTGCCAGCAGCCTCAGGACAGGGGCGGAATATGGCTACACCTTC.

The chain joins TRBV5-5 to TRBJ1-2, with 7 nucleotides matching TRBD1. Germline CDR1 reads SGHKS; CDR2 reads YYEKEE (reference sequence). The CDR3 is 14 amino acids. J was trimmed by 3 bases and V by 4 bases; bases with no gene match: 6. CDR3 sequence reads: CASSNAGTDYGYTF. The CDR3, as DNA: TGTGCCAGCAGCAACGCCGGGACAGACTATGGCTACACCTTC.

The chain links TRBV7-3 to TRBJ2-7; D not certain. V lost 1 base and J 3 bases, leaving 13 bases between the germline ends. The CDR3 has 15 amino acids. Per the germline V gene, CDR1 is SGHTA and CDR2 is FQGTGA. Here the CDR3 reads CASSLIGAGLYEQYF. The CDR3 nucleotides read TGTGCCAGCAGCTTAATTGGTGCAGGCCTCTACGAGCAGTACTTC.

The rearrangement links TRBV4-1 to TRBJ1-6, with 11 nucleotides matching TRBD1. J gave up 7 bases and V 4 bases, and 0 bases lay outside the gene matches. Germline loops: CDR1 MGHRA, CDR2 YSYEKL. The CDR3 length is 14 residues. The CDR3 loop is CASSRDRGNSPLHF. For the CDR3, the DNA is TGCGCCAGCAGCCGGGACAGGGGGAATTCACCCCTCCACTTT.

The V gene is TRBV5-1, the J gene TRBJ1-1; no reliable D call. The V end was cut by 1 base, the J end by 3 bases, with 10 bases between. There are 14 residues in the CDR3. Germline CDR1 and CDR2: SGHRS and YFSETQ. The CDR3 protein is CASSLRSGDTEAFF. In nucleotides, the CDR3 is TGCGCCAGCAGCTTGAGGTCGGGTGACACTGAAGCTTTCTTT.

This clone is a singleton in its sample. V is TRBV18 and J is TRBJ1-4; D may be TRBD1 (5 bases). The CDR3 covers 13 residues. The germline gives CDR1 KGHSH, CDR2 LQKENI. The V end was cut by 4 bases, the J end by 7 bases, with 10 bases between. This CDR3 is CASSRLDSEKLFF. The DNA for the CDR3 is TGTGCCAGCTCACGTTTAGACAGTGAAAAACTGTTTTTT.

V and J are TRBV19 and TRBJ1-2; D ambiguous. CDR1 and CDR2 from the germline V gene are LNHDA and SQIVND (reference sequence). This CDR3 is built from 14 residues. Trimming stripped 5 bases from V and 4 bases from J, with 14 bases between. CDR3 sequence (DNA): TGTGCCAGTAGTCCCGGGGTCGGACCCTATGGCTACACCTTC. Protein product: CASSPGVGPYGYTF.

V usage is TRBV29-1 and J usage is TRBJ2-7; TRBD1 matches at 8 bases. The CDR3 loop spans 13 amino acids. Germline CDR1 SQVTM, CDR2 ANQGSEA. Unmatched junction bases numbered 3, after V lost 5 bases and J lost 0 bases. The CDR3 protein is CSVRTGTSYEQYF. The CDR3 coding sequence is TGCAGCGTTCGGACAGGGACCTCCTACGAGCAGTACTTC.